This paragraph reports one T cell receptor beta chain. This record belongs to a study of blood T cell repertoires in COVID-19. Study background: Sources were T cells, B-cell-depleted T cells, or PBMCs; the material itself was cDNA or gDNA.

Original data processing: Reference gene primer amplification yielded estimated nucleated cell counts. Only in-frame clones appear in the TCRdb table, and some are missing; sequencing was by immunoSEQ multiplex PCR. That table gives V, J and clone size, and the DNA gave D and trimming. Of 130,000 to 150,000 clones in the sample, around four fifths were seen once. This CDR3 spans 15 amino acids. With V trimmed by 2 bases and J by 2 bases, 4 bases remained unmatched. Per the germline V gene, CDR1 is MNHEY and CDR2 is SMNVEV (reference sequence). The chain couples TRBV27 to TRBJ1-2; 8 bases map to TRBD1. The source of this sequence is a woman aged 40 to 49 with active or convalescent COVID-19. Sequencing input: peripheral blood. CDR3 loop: CASSLEAGGNYGYTF. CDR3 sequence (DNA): TGTGCCAGCAGTTTAGAGGCAGGGGGCAACTATGGCTACACCTTC.